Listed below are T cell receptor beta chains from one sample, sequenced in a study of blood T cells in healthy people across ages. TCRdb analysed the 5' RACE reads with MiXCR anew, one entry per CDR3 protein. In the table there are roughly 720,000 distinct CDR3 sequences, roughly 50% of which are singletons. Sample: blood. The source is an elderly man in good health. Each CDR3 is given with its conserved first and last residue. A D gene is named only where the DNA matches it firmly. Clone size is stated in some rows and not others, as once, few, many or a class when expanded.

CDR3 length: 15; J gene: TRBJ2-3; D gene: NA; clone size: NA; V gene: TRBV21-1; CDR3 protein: CASSKGQGARRYAYF; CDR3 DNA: TGTGCCAGCAGCAAAGGACAGGGGGCGAGGAGATACGCGTATTTT
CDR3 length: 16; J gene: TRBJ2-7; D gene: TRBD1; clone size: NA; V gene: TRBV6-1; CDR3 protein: CASSGRRQGLAYEQYF; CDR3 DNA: TGTGCCAGCAGTGGACGTCGACAGGGGCTAGCCTACGAGCAGTACTTC
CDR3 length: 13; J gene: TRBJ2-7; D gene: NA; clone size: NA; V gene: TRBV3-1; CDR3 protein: CASGQGINYEQYF; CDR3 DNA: TGTGCCAGCGGCCAAGGAATCAACTACGAGCAGTACTTC
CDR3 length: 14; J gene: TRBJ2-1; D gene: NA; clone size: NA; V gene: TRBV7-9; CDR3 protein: CVSSLFGVADEQFF; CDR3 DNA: TGTGTCAGCAGCTTATTCGGGGTAGCGGATGAGCAGTTCTTC
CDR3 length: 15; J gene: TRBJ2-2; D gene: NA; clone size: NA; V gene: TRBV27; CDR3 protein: CASSLRVTNTGELFF; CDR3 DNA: TGTGCCAGCAGTTTACGCGTTACGAACACCGGGGAGTTGTTTTTT
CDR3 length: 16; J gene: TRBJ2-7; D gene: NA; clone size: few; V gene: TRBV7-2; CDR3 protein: CASSLEGSGSSYEQYF; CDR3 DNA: TGTGCCAGCAGCTTAGAAGGTAGCGGTAGCTCCTACGAGCAGTACTTC
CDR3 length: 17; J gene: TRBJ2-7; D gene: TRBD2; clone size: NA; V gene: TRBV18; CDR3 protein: CASSPPKLAVNSYEQYF; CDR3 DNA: TGTGCCAGCTCACCACCGAAACTAGCGGTAAACTCCTACGAGCAGTACTTC
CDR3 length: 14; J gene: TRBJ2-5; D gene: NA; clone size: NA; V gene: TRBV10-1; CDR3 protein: CASSSDTSGETQYF; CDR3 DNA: TGCGCCAGCAGTTCGGACACATCCGGAGAGACCCAGTACTTC
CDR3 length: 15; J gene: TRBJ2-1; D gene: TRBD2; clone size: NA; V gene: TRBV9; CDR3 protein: CASSVSSGSVGEQFF; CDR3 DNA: TGTGCCAGCAGCGTAAGCAGCGGGAGCGTAGGTGAGCAGTTCTTC
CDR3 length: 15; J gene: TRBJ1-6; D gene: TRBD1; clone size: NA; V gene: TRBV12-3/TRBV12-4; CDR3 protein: CASSFRGLPNSPLHF; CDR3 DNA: TGTGCCAGCAGTTTTAGGGGGCTCCCGAATTCACCCCTCCACTTT
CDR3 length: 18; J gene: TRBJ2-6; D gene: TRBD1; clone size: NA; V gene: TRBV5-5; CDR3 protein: CASSLEGQGYSGANVLTF; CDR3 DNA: TGTGCCAGCAGCTTGGAGGGACAGGGTTACTCTGGGGCCAACGTCCTGACTTTC
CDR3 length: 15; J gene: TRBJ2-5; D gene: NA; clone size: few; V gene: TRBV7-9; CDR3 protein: CASSLWGFDPETQYF; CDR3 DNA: TGTGCCAGCAGCTTATGGGGCTTCGACCCAGAGACCCAGTACTTC
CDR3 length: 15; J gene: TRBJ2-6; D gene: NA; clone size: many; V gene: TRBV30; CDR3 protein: CAWSVRSAGANVLTF; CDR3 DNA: TGTGCCTGGAGTGTACGATCGGCTGGGGCCAACGTCCTGACTTTC
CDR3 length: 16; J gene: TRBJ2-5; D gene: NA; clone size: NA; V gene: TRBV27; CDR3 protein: CASSPLPTFTRGTQYF; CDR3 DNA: TGTGCCAGCAGTCCCCTCCCGACCTTCACCCGGGGGACCCAGTACTTC
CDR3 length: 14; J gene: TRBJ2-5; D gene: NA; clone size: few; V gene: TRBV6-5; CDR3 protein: CASRGRDTPETQYF; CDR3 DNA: TGTGCCAGCAGGGGGCGGGACACCCCTGAGACCCAGTACTTC
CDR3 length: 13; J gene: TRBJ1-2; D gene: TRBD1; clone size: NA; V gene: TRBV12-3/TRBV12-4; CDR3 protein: CASSSGGERGYTF; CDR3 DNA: TGTGCCAGCAGCTCAGGGGGAGAACGGGGCTACACCTTC
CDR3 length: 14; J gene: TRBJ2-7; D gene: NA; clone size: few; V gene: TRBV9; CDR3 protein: CATPTGDGSYEQYF; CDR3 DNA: TGTGCCACCCCAACCGGGGACGGCTCCTACGAGCAGTACTTC
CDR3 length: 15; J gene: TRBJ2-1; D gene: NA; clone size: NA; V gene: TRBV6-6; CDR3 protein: CASSQPGQAYNEQFF; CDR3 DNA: TGTGCCAGCAGCCAGCCGGGACAAGCATACAATGAGCAGTTCTTC
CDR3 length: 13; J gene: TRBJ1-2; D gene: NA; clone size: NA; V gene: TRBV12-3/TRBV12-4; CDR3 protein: CASRGTTNYGYTF; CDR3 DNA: TGTGCCAGCAGGGGCACTACGAACTATGGCTACACCTTC
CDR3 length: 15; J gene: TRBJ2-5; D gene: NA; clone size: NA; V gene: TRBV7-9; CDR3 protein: CASSLGSRRPETQYF; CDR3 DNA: TGTGCCAGCAGCTTAGGTTCCCGGCGGCCGGAGACCCAGTACTTC
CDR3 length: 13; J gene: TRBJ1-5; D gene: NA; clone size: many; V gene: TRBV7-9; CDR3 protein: CASSLDSNQPQHF; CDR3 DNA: TGTGCCAGCAGTTTAGACAGCAATCAGCCCCAGCATTTT
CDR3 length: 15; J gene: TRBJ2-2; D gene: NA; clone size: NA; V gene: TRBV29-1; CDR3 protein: CSVRQGMVGAGELFF; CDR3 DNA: TGCAGCGTTCGCCAGGGAATGGTCGGGGCCGGGGAGCTGTTTTTT
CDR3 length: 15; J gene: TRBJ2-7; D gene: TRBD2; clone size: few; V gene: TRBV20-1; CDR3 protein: CSASASGSKSYEQYF; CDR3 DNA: TGCAGTGCTAGTGCTAGCGGGAGTAAATCCTACGAGCAGTACTTC
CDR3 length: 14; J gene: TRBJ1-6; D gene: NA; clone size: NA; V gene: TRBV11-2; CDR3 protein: CASTETSYNSPLHF; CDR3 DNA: TGTGCCAGCACCGAAACTTCCTATAATTCACCCCTCCACTTT
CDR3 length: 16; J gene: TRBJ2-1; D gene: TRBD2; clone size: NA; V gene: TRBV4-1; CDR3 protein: CASSPKRTSGRNEQFF; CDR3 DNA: TGCGCCAGCAGCCCAAAGAGGACTAGCGGGCGGAATGAGCAGTTCTTC
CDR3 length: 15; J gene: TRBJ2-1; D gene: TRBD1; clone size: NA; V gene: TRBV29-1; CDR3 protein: CSSPGGTGGNNEQFF; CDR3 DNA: TGCAGCTCCCCCGGGGGGACAGGGGGTAACAATGAGCAGTTCTTC
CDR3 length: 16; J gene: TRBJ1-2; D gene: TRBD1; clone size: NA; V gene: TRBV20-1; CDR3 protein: CSAAREQGFWVDGYTF; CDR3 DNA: TGCAGTGCCGCAAGGGAACAGGGGTTTTGGGTCGATGGCTACACCTTC
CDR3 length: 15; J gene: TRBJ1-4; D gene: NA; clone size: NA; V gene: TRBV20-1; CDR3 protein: CSARDGGGGNEKLFF; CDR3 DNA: TGCAGTGCTAGAGATGGGGGTGGGGGGAATGAAAAACTGTTTTTT
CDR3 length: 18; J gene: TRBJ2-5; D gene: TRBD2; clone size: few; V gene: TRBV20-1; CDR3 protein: CSARDGTSGTQYQETQYF; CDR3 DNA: TGCAGTGCTAGGGATGGGACTAGCGGGACCCAGTACCAAGAGACCCAGTACTTC
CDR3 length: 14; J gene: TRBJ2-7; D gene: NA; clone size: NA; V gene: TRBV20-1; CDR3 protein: CSARDALSSYEQYF; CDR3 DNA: TGCAGTGCTAGAGATGCCTTAAGCTCCTACGAGCAGTACTTC
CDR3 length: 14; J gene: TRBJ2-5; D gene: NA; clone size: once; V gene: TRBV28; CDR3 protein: CASSQGRGGETQYF; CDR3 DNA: TGTGCCAGCAGCCAGGGCCGGGGCGGGGAGACCCAGTACTTC
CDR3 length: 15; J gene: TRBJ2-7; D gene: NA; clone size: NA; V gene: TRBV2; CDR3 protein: CASSDGGGYAYEQYF; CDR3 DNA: TGTGCCAGCAGTGACGGGGGCGGGTACGCCTACGAGCAGTACTTC
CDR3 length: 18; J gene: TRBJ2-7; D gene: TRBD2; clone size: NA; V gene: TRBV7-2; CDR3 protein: CASSPESQLAGFSYEQYF; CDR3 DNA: TGTGCCAGCAGCCCCGAATCCCAACTAGCGGGGTTCTCCTACGAGCAGTACTTC
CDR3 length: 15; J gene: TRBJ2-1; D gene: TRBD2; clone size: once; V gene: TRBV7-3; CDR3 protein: CASSPGLAVSNEQFF; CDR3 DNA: TGTGCCAGCAGCCCGGGACTAGCGGTGAGCAATGAGCAGTTCTTC
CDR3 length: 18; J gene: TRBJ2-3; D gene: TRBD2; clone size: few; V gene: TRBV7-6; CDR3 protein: CASSTGTSGAVSTDTQYF; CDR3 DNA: TGTGCCAGCAGCACCGGGACTAGCGGGGCCGTTAGCACAGATACGCAGTATTTT
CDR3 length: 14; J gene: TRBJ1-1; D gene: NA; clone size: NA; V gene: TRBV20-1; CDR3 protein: CSASLQVLNTEAFF; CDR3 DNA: TGCAGTGCTAGCTTACAGGTTTTAAACACTGAAGCTTTCTTT
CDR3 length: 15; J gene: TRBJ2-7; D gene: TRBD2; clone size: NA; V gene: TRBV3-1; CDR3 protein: CASSQDRTRNYEQYF; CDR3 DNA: TGTGCCAGCAGCCAAGATAGGACTAGAAACTACGAGCAGTACTTC